The text below deals with one T cell receptor (beta chain). What it binds is unknown. The table came from immunoSEQ multiplex PCR; TCRdb's copy has only in-frame clones and leaves some out. The sample comprises 66,000 or so clones, approximately 97% of which are singletons, and 1.5% to 2% rests with the top ten. This record belongs to a study of cytomegalovirus exposure and HLA in healthy donors. Whole-study results and caveats: Among TCR sequences, most were rare, though some public TCRs appeared in many donors.

The sequenced sample was PBMCs. The clonotype was recovered from a woman aged 18-29 years in good health and CMV-seropositive.

The CDR3 sequence is CASSLIPSGTGDTQYF. In DNA form, the CDR3 reads TGTGCCAGCAGCTTAATACCTAGCGGGACGGGAGATACGCAGTATTTT. The gene calls are TRBV7-3 and TRBJ2-3; TRBD2 matches at 9 bases. After removal of 1 base from V and 5 bases from J, the junction contained 7 bases not matched to a gene. Germline CDR1 SGHTA, CDR2 FQGTGA. The CDR3 runs to 16 residues.